This TCR beta chain came from a study of T cell repertoires in cytomegalovirus infection. The CDR3 length is 14 residues. Germline V gene sequence: CDR1 SGHTA, CDR2 FQGNSA. V lost 11 bases and J 6 bases, leaving 20 bases between the germline ends. TCRdb passed the reads through MiXCR, listing each CDR3 protein once. The sample contains about 500,000 distinct CDR3 sequences, 30% to 40% of which appear only once. As to this clonotype: Antigen: not known.

Study conclusions and caveats: Dominating the ex vivo response were HLA-C-restricted CMV-specific TCR beta clonotypes.

V gene TRBV7-2 combines with J gene TRBJ2-1; D might be TRBD1 or TRBD2, each matching 5 bases. The sequence was obtained from a human donor in good health (CMV status not recorded). Some clones in this sample may be carry-over from other donors' samples. The sample here was cultured PBMCs, taken from culture after CMV antigen stimulation. The CDR3 loop reads CAVERPPGTNEQFF. CDR3 nucleotides: TGTGCCGTGGAGCGTCCCCCGGGGACCAATGAGCAGTTCTTC.